Below, 2 T cell receptor beta chains from the same sample are listed, as sequenced in a study of tumor-infiltrating lymphocytes in oesophageal squamous cell carcinoma. TCRdb called the PCR reads again in MiXCR, with one record for every CDR3 protein. This table has tens of thousands of distinct CDR3 sequences, around a third appearing once. The sequenced sample consisted of esophageal tumor tissue. The origin of the receptors is a female donor with esophageal squamous cell carcinoma.

This clonotype showed up just a few times. The J gene is TRBJ2-3, the V gene TRBV18; 8 bases are a match to TRBD2. This CDR3 has 16 amino acids. V lost 0 bases, J lost 1 base, and 3 bases stayed unmatched. Germline V gene lookup returns CDR1 KGHSH and CDR2 LQKENI. CDR3 coding DNA: TGTGCCAGCTCACCACCGCGGGGGGAAGGCACAGATACGCAGTATTTT. Its protein is CASSPPRGEGTDTQYF.

The table lists this clonotype with many counts. This sequence joins TRBV11-2 and TRBJ1-2; D gene unclear. The V end was cut by 0 bases, the J end by 0 bases, with 8 bases between. There are 15 residues in the CDR3. From germline, CDR1 is SGHAT and CDR2 FQNNGV. DNA of the CDR3: TGTGCCAGCAGCTTAGACAGCCAAGCTAACTATGGCTACACCTTC. Residues: CASSLDSQANYGYTF.